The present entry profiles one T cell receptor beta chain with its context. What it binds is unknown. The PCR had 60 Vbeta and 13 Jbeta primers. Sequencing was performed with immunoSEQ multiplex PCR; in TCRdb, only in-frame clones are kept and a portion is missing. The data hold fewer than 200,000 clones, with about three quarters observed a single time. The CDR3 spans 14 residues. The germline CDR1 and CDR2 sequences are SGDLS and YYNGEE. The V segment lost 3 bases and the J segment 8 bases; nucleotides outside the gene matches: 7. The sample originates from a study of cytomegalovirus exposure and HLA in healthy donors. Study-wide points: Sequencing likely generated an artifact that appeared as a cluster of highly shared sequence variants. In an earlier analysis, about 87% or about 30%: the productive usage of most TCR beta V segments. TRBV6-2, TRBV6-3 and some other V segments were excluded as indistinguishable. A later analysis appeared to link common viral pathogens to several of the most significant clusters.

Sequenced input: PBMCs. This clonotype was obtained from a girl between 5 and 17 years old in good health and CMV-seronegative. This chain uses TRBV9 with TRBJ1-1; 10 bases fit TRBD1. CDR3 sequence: CASSETGTGVEAFF. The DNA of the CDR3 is TGTGCCAGCAGCGAAACTGGGACAGGGGTGGAAGCTTTCTTT.